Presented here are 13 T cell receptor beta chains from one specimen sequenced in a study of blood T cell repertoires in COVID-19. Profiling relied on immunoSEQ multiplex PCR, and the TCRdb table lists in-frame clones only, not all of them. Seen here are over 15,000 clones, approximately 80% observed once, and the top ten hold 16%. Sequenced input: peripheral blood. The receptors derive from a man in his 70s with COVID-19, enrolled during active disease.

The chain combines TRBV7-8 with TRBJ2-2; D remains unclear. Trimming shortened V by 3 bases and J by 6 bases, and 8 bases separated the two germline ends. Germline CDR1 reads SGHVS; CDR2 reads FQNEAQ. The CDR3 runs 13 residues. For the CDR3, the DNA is TGTGCCAGCAGCTTCGGTCCTGCCGGGGAGCTGTTTTTT. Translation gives CASSFGPAGELFF.

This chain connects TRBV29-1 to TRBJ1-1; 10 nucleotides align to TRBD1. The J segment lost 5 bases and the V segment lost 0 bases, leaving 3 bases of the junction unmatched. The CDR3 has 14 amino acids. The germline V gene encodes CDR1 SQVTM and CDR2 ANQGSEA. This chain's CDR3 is CSVEDGQGGTEAFF. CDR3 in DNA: TGCAGCGTTGAAGACGGACAGGGGGGGACTGAAGCTTTCTTT.

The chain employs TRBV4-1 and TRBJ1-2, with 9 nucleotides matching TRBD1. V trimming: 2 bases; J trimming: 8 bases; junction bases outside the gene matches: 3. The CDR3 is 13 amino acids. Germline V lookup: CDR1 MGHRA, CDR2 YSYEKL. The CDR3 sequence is CASSQRTGVGYTF. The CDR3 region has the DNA TGCGCCAGCAGCCAACGGACAGGGGTCGGCTACACCTTC.

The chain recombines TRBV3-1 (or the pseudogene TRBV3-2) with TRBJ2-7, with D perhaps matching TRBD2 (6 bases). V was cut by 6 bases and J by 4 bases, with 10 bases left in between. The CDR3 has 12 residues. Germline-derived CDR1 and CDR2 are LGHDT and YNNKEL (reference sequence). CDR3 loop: CASSRAGYEQYF. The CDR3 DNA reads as TGTGCCAGCAGTCGCGCGGGGTACGAGCAGTACTTC.

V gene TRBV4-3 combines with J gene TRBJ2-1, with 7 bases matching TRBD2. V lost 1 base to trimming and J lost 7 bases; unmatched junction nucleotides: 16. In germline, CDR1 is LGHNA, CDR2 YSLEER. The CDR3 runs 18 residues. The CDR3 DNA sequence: TGCGCCAGCAGCCAAGCCATCTTCGGGAGAGTAGCGGGTAATGAGCAGTTCTTC. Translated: CASSQAIFGRVAGNEQFF.

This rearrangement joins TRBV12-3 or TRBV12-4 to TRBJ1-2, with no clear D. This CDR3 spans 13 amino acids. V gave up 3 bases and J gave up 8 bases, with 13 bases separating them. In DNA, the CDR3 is TGTGCCAGCAGTTTGGTCGGACTATGGGGCTACACCTTC. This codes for CASSLVGLWGYTF.

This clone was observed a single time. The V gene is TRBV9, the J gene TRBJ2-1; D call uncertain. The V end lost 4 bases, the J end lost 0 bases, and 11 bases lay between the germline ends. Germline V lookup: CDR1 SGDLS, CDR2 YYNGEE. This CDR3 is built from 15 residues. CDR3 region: CASSRSLSSYNEQFF. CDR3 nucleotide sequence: TGTGCCAGCAGCCGGAGTCTAAGCTCCTACAATGAGCAGTTCTTC.

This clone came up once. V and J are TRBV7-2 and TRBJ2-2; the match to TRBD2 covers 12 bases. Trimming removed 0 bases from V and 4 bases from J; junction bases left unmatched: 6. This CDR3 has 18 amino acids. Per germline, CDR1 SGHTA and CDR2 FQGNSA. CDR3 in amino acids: CASSLALLGLAGTGELFF. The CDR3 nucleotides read TGTGCCAGCAGCTTAGCGCTACTGGGACTAGCGGGCACCGGGGAGCTGTTTTTT.

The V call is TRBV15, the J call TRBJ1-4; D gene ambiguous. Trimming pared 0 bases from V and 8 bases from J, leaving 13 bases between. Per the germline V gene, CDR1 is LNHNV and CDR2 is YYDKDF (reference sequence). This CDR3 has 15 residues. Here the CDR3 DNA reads TGTGCCACCAGCAGAGATATCGGGGTTGGGGAAAAACTGTTTTTT. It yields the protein CATSRDIGVGEKLFF.

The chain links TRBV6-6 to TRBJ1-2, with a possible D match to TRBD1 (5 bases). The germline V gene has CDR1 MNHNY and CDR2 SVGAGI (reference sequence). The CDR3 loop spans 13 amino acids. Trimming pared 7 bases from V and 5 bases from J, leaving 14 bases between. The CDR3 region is CASNLDGQYGYTF. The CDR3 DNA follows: TGTGCCAGCAACCTGGACGGACAATATGGCTACACCTTC.

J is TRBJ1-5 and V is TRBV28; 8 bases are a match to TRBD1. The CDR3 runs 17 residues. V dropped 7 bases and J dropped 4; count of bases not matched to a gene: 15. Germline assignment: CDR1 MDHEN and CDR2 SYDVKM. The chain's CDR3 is CASNEPGGMLRNQPQHF. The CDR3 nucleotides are TGTGCCAGCAATGAGCCAGGGGGCATGTTGAGGAATCAGCCCCAGCATTTT.

CDR3 region: CASGLSRQNTEAFF. The CDR3 region has the DNA TGTGCTAGTGGTTTGTCCAGACAGAACACTGAAGCTTTCTTT. The chain uses TRBV12-5 and TRBJ1-1; D is ambiguous. Germline V gives CDR1 LGHNT, CDR2 FRNRAP. CDR3 length equals 14 residues. V shed 2 bases and J shed 1 base, with 8 bases lying between them. Supplemented by reference TRBV12-5 and TRBJ1-1, the full variable domain reads DARVTQTPRHKVTEMGQEVTMRCQPILGHNTVFWYRQTMMQGLELLAYFRNRAPLDDSGMPKDRFSAEMPDATLATLKIQPSEPRDSAVYFCASGLSRQNTEAFFGQGTRLTVV.

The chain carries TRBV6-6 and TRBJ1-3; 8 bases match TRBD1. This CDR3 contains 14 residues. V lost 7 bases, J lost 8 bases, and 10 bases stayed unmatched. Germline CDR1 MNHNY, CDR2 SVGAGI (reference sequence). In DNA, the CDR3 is TGTGCCAGCACTTCTAGGACAGGGAAGTACACCATATATTTT. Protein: CASTSRTGKYTIYF.